The 8 T cell receptor beta chains listed next were all sequenced from one sample in a study of beta chain features in type 1 diabetes. Overall study results and limits: Patients with Type 1 diabetes showed moderately but significantly shorter TCRB CDR3s in all four CD4+ subsets.

Sequencing targeted expressed TCRB transcripts, as all isolated RNA had been reverse transcribed. Sequencing used immunoSEQ multiplex PCR; TCRdb keeps in-frame clones, though not all of them. The data show around 30,000 clones, with less than 65% seen just once and 2.4% held by the top ten. The antigens of these receptors remain unknown. Sequencing was carried out using Tregs from blood. Every receptor here comes from a woman between 25 and 40 years old with type 1 diabetes.

The chain combines TRBV5-1 with TRBJ2-5; D is possibly TRBD2 (6 bases). The CDR3 loop spans 14 amino acids. Trimming pared 0 bases from V and 3 bases from J, leaving 9 bases between. Looked up from germline, CDR1 is SGHRS and CDR2 is YFSETQ. CDR3 nucleotide sequence: TGCGCCAGCAGCTTGGTGCGGAGGGAAGAGACCCAGTACTTC. Its translation is CASSLVRREETQYF.

This clone was observed a few times. The CDR3 DNA follows: TGTGCCATCAGTGAGTCCGGGACTAACACCGGGGAGCTGTTTTTT. Translation: CAISESGTNTGELFF. This chain joins TRBV10-3 and TRBJ2-2; tentatively, D is TRBD2 (6 bases). Trimming removed 0 bases at V and 2 bases at J, with 7 bases between. Germline CDR1 is ENHRY and CDR2 is SYGVKD. The CDR3 extends over 15 amino acids.

This chain joins TRBV28 and TRBJ2-5, with D possibly matching TRBD1 (5 bases). The J call may be in error: the DNA end matches TRBJ2-7 better. Germline V CDR1 and CDR2: MDHEN, SYDVKM. The CDR3 spans 12 residues. The CDR3 nucleotides read TGTGCCAGCAGTTTCCAAAGGGGCGAGCAGTACTTC. Its translation: CASSFQRGEQYF.

CDR3 nucleotide sequence: TGTGCCAGCAGCTTGGGGTCGACTAGCGGTGTGGTCAGCGGGGAGCTGTTTTTT. Translated: CASSLGSTSGVVSGELFF. The chain links TRBV11-2 to TRBJ2-2; 9 nucleotides line up with TRBD2. The germline V gene encodes CDR1 SGHAT and CDR2 FQNNGV. The CDR3 is 18 residues long. With V trimmed by 3 bases and J by 7 bases, 15 bases remained unmatched.

The V and J genes are TRBV11-1 and TRBJ1-1; the D is unclear. V lost 5 bases and J lost 4, with 17 bases in between. The CDR3 is 15 residues long. CDR1 is SGHAT, CDR2 FQDESV, per germline (reference sequence). CDR3 sequence: CASSPGYVVVTEAFF. In nucleotides, the CDR3 is TGTGCCAGCAGCCCGGGGTACGTGGTCGTCACTGAAGCTTTCTTT. Variable domain in full (rest from reference TRBV11-1 and TRBJ1-1): EAEVAQSPRYKITEKSQAVAFWCDPISGHATLYWYRQILGQGPELLVQFQDESVVDDSQLPKDRFSAERLKGVDSTLKIQPAELGDSAMYLCASSPGYVVVTEAFFGQGTRLTVV.

The chain links TRBV27 to TRBJ2-7, with D unclear. CDR3 length: 15 residues. V lost 2 bases, J lost 0 bases, and 11 bases lay in between. CDR1 and CDR2 (germline): MNHEY, SMNVEV (reference sequence). The CDR3: CASSLNYASSYEQYF. CDR3 in DNA: TGTGCCAGCAGTTTAAATTATGCTAGCTCCTACGAGCAGTACTTC.

The chain has TRBV18 and TRBJ1-1; no definite D call. The CDR3 runs to 13 residues. Germline V gives CDR1 KGHSH, CDR2 LQKENI. V dropped 3 bases and J dropped 1 base, with 6 bases sitting between them. DNA of the CDR3: TGTGCCAGCTCACCGTCAGGGAACACTGAAGCTTTCTTT. It specifies CASSPSGNTEAFF.

This rearrangement joins TRBV18 to TRBJ1-1, with D unclear. V was pared by 4 bases and J by 5 bases, with 14 bases between. The CDR3 extends over 14 amino acids. Germline CDR1 and CDR2: KGHSH and LQKENI. In DNA, the CDR3 is TGTGCCAGCTCACAAGAACTACGGAAGACTGAAGCTTTCTTT. Protein product: CASSQELRKTEAFF.